Each of the 8 T cell receptor beta chains below was sequenced from the same sample in a study of technical replicates of blood from several donors. Generated by immunoSEQ multiplex PCR, the TCRdb table keeps only in-frame clones and is missing some. The table has more than 60,000 clones, about 86% seen once. Sequences were obtained from PBMCs. The receptors originated from a human donor in good health. Some clones in this sample may be carry-over from other donors' samples.

This clone occurred once. The V gene is TRBV28, the J gene TRBJ1-1; tentative D call: TRBD1 (5 bases). This CDR3 is 12 amino acids long. CDR1 is MDHEN, CDR2 SYDVKM, per germline. Trimming took 5 bases from V and 6 from J, leaving 10 bases between them. The DNA of the CDR3 is TGTGCCAGCAGTACCAGGGAGGCTGAAGCTTTCTTT. Amino acids: CASSTREAEAFF.

V and J are TRBV4-3 and TRBJ1-6; no clear D gene. The CDR3 covers 17 residues. Trimming cost V 5 bases and J 1 base, with 15 bases left between them. In germline, CDR1 is LGHNA, CDR2 YSLEER. CDR3 nucleotide sequence: TGCGCCAGCAGCGTACAGCAGATTGGTTCCTATAATTCACCCCTCCACTTT. It codes for CASSVQQIGSYNSPLHF.

As regards this clone: In the same sample, other DNA sequences code for this CDR3. CDR3 sequence: CAISDRGTEAFF. The CDR3 DNA follows: TGTGCCATCAGTGACAGGGGGACTGAAGCTTTCTTT. The gene calls are TRBV10-3 and TRBJ1-1, with 7 bases lining up with TRBD1. This CDR3 has 12 amino acids. The ends lost 3 bases at V and 5 bases at J; junction bases unmatched: 0. The germline CDR1 and CDR2 sequences are ENHRY and SYGVKD.

The chain couples TRBV29-1 to TRBJ1-2, with a possible D match to TRBD1 (5 bases). Trimming cost V 2 bases and J 8 bases, with 9 bases left between them. The CDR3 totals 11 residues. Germline lookup yields CDR1 SQVTM and CDR2 ANQGSEA. The CDR3 nucleotides read TGCAGCGTTGAATCCGGGGGGGGCTACACCTTC. It is translated as CSVESGGGYTF.

V is TRBV5-1 and J is TRBJ2-1; 8 bases map to TRBD1. J gave up 1 base and V 4 bases, and 10 bases lay outside the gene matches. In germline, CDR1 is SGHRS, CDR2 YFSETQ. The CDR3 totals 17 residues. CDR3 DNA: TGCGCCAGCAGCCAAACTCAGGGGGCGCCTTCCTACAATGAGCAGTTCTTC. Translated: CASSQTQGAPSYNEQFF.

This chain uses TRBV5-4 with TRBJ2-3; 11 bases line up with TRBD2. Germline-derived CDR1 and CDR2 are SGHNT and YYREEE (reference sequence). The CDR3 consists of 16 residues. The junction had 8 bases not matched to a gene; V was cut back by 4 bases and J by 4 bases. The CDR3: CASSTPTSGTADTQYF. The CDR3 bases are TGTGCCAGCAGCACACCGACTAGCGGGACGGCAGATACGCAGTATTTT.

Only a few counts were recorded for this clone. The chain links TRBV19 to TRBJ2-3; 8 bases fit TRBD1. The germline CDR1 and CDR2 sequences are LNHDA and SQIVND (reference sequence). V shed 5 bases and J 5 bases; nucleotides not matched to a gene: 15. The CDR3 covers 17 residues. The CDR3 region has the DNA TGTGCCAGTAGTCCGGGTAGAACAGGGGGTATCAGAGATACGCAGTATTTT. Its translation is CASSPGRTGGIRDTQYF. Complete variable domain (other parts from reference TRBV19 and TRBJ2-3): DGGITQSPKYLFRKEGQNVTLSCEQNLNHDAMYWYRQDPGQGLRLIYYSQIVNDFQKGDIAEGYSVSREKKESFPLTVTSAQKNPTAFYLCASSPGRTGGIRDTQYFGPGTRLTVL.

This clone was picked up one time. V and J are TRBV7-9 and TRBJ2-2; the D gene is possibly TRBD2 (7 bases). V was pared by 5 bases and J by 7 bases, with 17 bases between. The CDR3 loop spans 15 amino acids. The germline CDR1 and CDR2 sequences are SEHNR and FQNEAQ (reference sequence). CDR3 in DNA: TGTGCCAGCAGCCCAGGGAGGGGGTCTCACGGGGAGCTGTTTTTT. Amino acid sequence: CASSPGRGSHGELFF.